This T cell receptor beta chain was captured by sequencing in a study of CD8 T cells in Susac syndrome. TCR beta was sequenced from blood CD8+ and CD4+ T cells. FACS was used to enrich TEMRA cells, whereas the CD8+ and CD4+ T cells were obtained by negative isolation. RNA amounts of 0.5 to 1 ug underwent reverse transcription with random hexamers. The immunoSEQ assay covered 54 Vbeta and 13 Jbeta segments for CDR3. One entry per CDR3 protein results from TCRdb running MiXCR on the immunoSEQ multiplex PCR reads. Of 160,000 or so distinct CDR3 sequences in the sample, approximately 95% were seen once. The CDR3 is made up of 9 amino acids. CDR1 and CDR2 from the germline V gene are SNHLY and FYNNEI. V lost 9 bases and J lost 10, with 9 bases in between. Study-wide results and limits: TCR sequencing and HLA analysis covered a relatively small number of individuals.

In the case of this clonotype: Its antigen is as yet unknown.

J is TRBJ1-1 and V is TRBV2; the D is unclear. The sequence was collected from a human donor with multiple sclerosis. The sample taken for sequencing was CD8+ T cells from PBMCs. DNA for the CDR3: TGTGCCAGAGGGATTTCAGCTTTCTTT. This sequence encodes CARGISAFF.